Below, 24 T cell receptor beta chains from the same sample are listed, as sequenced in a study of CD8 T cells in Susac syndrome. With random hexamers, reverse transcription was performed on roughly 0.5 to 1 ug of RNA. TCRdb passed the immunoSEQ multiplex PCR reads through MiXCR, listing each CDR3 protein once. The sample includes some 210,000 distinct CDR3 sequences, less than 95% of them seen just once. The sample comprised CD4+ T cells from PBMCs. The origin of the receptors is a human donor with Susac syndrome.

The rearrangement uses TRBV20-1 and TRBJ1-5, with D uncertain. Germline V lookup: CDR1 DFQATT, CDR2 SNEGSKA (reference sequence). Trimming left V 1 base short and J 11 bases short, with 9 bases between. The CDR3 consists of 11 residues. CDR3 DNA sequence: TGCAGTGCTAGAGGGCAATCGGCCCAGCATTTT. Translation: CSARGQSAQHF.

For the CDR3, the DNA is TGCAGCGTTGAAGACTCGGAGCAGTTCTTC. It yields the protein CSVEDSEQFF. This chain joins TRBV29-1 and TRBJ2-1, with D uncertain. The CDR3 covers 10 residues. V was cut by 0 bases and J by 10 bases, with 4 bases left in between. Germline V gene sequence: CDR1 SQVTM, CDR2 ANQGSEA.

V and J are TRBV10-3 and TRBJ1-5; 12 positions match TRBD1. The V gene's germline CDR1 is ENHRY and CDR2 SYGVKD. The CDR3 sequence is 15 residues long. J lost 6 bases, V lost 3 bases, and 3 bases had no gene match. The CDR3 spells CAISEGTGGRQPQHF. CDR3 sequence (DNA): TGTGCCATCAGTGAAGGGACAGGGGGCCGTCAGCCCCAGCATTTT.

This chain uses TRBV27 with TRBJ2-2; D is unresolved. The CDR3 extends over 17 amino acids. The germline V gene has CDR1 MNHEY and CDR2 SMNVEV (reference sequence). The germline V and J ends were trimmed by 5 bases and 0 bases, with 16 bases remaining between them. CDR3 region: CASSPARLPPNTGELFF. CDR3 sequence (DNA): TGTGCCAGCAGTCCGGCCCGGCTACCCCCGAACACCGGGGAGCTGTTTTTT.

V usage is TRBV20-1 and J usage is TRBJ1-4, with no clear D. The V gene's germline CDR1 is DFQATT and CDR2 SNEGSKA (reference sequence). The CDR3 consists of 15 residues. The ends were cut back, 0 bases at V and 6 bases at J, with 14 bases in the middle. CDR3 nucleotide sequence: TGCAGTGCTAGAGATGGGCGGGCCTCGGATGAAAAACTGTTTTTT. Encoded protein: CSARDGRASDEKLFF.

The V call is TRBV1, the J call TRBJ1-1; TRBD1 reflects the table's D call only, with no check against the DNA. TRBV1 is labeled a pseudogene. The CDR3 has 15 residues. In nucleotides, the CDR3 is TGCACCAGCCTTAAGCCGGGGGTGATGAACACTGAAGCTTTCTTT. The encoded protein is CTSLKPGVMNTEAFF.

The V call is TRBV12-3 or TRBV12-4, the J call TRBJ1-6, with a possible D match to TRBD1 (6 bases). V was clipped by 7 bases and J by 10 bases, with 23 bases between them. This CDR3 has 16 residues. The CDR3 sequence is CASTLTAAGRGSPLHF. For the CDR3, the DNA is TGTGCCAGCACCCTAACCGCGGCGGGGAGGGGGTCACCCCTCCACTTT.

The chain couples TRBV5-1 to TRBJ2-7; D might be TRBD2 (5 bases). There are 14 residues in the CDR3. The germline V gene has CDR1 SGHRS and CDR2 YFSETQ. V lost 2 bases and J lost 3, with 12 bases in between. Written as DNA, the CDR3 is TGCGCCAGCAGCTTTCTAGCCTCTAGCTACGAGCAGTACTTC. Its protein is CASSFLASSYEQYF.

V is TRBV20-1 and J is TRBJ1-5, with D possibly matching TRBD1 (5 bases). The V gene's germline CDR1 is DFQATT and CDR2 SNEGSKA (reference sequence). The CDR3 extends over 12 amino acids. Trimming took 5 bases from V and 7 from J, leaving 12 bases between them. CDR3 residues: CSAFDRVQPQHF. The DNA for the CDR3 is TGCAGTGCTTTCGACAGAGTACAGCCCCAGCATTTT.

The V gene is TRBV20-1, the J gene TRBJ2-5; 7 bases map to TRBD2. Germline V CDR1 and CDR2: DFQATT, SNEGSKA (reference sequence). This CDR3 region has 12 residues. The ends lost 2 bases at V and 3 bases at J; junction bases unmatched: 0. The DNA of the CDR3 is TGCAGTGCTAGACTAGCGGAAGAGACCCAGTACTTC. Translated, it gives CSARLAEETQYF.

The genes are TRBV20-1 and TRBJ1-2, with a possible D match to TRBD1 (6 bases). V lost 3 bases, J lost 8 bases, and 13 bases lay in between. This CDR3 has 12 residues. Looked up from germline, CDR1 is DFQATT and CDR2 is SNEGSKA (reference sequence). The CDR3 here is CSASLGASGYTF. The CDR3 region has the DNA TGCAGTGCTAGTCTGGGGGCGTCCGGCTACACCTTC.

The chain is built from TRBV27 and TRBJ1-1; D is unresolved. CDR1 is MNHEY and CDR2 is SMNVEV in the germline V gene (reference sequence). The V gene lost 2 bases and the J gene lost 0 bases, with 7 bases spanning the gap. The CDR3 has 14 residues. Here the CDR3 reads CASSLKRLNTEAFF. The CDR3 coding sequence is TGTGCCAGCAGTTTAAAGCGTCTGAACACTGAAGCTTTCTTT.

This chain joins TRBV15 and TRBJ1-1; a possible D gene is TRBD1 (5 bases). Germline loops: CDR1 LNHNV, CDR2 YYDKDF (reference sequence). The V gene lost 0 bases and the J gene lost 7 bases, with 12 bases spanning the gap. The CDR3 has 14 amino acids. CDR3 sequence reads: CATSRDGEQVEAFF. The DNA of the CDR3 is TGTGCCACCAGCAGAGATGGGGAACAGGTTGAAGCTTTCTTT.

This sequence joins TRBV6-5 and TRBJ1-2; 7 nucleotides line up with TRBD1. The CDR3 has 14 amino acids. Germline V lookup: CDR1 MNHEY, CDR2 SVGAGI. J gave up 4 bases and V 2 bases, and 4 bases lay outside the gene matches. In DNA form, the CDR3 reads TGTGCCAGCAGTTACGCAGACAGGGCCTATGGCTACACCTTC. Amino acid sequence: CASSYADRAYGYTF.

The chain couples TRBV11-2 to TRBJ2-3; TRBD2 matches 8 bases. The CDR3 is made up of 16 amino acids. Trimming took 3 bases from V and 3 from J; bases not matched to a gene: 8. Germline V gene lookup returns CDR1 SGHAT and CDR2 FQNNGV. CDR3 coding DNA: TGTGCCAGCAGCTTCCGCAAGCGGGGGATAACAGATACGCAGTATTTT. It encodes CASSFRKRGITDTQYF.

The chain employs TRBV3-1 and TRBJ2-5, with D tentatively TRBD2 (5 bases). CDR1 and CDR2 (germline): LGHDT, YNNKEL (reference sequence). V was shortened by 0 bases and J by 5 bases, with 13 bases between the two germline ends. CDR3 length: 15 residues. Written as DNA, the CDR3 is TGTGCCAGCAGCCAAGATGCGGCTTCGGGGGAGACCCAGTACTTC. Its protein product is CASSQDAASGETQYF.

The genes are TRBV7-2 and TRBJ2-7; 10 bases map to TRBD1. Germline assignment: CDR1 SGHTA and CDR2 FQGNSA. V lost 1 base, J lost 3 bases, and 6 bases stayed unmatched. The CDR3 has 16 residues. The CDR3 protein is CASSLEHGQGDYEQYF. In nucleotides, the CDR3 is TGTGCCAGCAGCTTAGAACATGGACAGGGGGACTACGAGCAGTACTTC.

This chain links TRBV6-5 with TRBJ1-1, with D perhaps TRBD1 (5 bases). V was shortened by 8 bases and J by 3 bases, with 13 bases between the two germline ends. Per the germline V gene, CDR1 is MNHEY and CDR2 is SVGAGI. This CDR3 contains 13 residues. This CDR3 is CASSNGGDTEAFF. CDR3 nucleotides: TGTGCCAGCTCCAACGGGGGGGACACTGAAGCTTTCTTT.

J is TRBJ2-4 and V is TRBV19, with TRBD1 matching 8 bases. The germline gives CDR1 LNHDA, CDR2 SQIVND (reference sequence). CDR3 length: 15 residues. The J segment lost 8 bases and the V segment lost 4 bases, leaving 10 bases of the junction unmatched. This CDR3 is CASSSSAGQGYIQYF. The CDR3 DNA sequence: TGTGCCAGTAGTAGTTCGGCCGGACAGGGATACATTCAGTACTTC.

The chain has TRBV11-1 and TRBJ2-7; no clear D gene. CDR3 length equals 14 residues. V was cut by 6 bases and J by 2 bases, with 14 bases left in between. CDR1 and CDR2 from the germline V gene are SGHAT and FQDESV (reference sequence). In DNA form, the CDR3 reads TGTGCCAGCAGTAGGTCCAGTGGGGCCTACGAGCAGTACTTC. It encodes CASSRSSGAYEQYF.

The CDR3 sequence: CASSFSGGSETQYF. The CDR3 region has the DNA TGTGCCAGCAGTTTCAGCGGGGGGTCGGAGACCCAGTACTTC. J is TRBJ2-5 and V is TRBV6-2 or TRBV6-3; TRBD2 matches 9 bases. Germline V gene data show CDR1 as MNHEY and CDR2 as SVGEGT. This CDR3 spans 14 amino acids. V dropped 4 bases and J dropped 5; count of bases not matched to a gene: 5.

V usage is TRBV5-4 and J usage is TRBJ2-5; 7 nucleotides agree with TRBD2. The CDR3 consists of 16 residues. The V gene end was trimmed by 0 bases and the J gene end by 1 base; junction bases not matched to a gene: 6. The V gene's germline CDR1 is SGHNT and CDR2 YYREEE (reference sequence). The CDR3 bases are TGTGCCAGCAGCTTGGATCAGGGAGGGGCCCAAGAGACCCAGTACTTC. Amino acids: CASSLDQGGAQETQYF.

The chain links TRBV2 to TRBJ2-7; a possible D gene is TRBD1 (5 bases). The CDR3 is 14 amino acids. Germline V gives CDR1 SNHLY, CDR2 FYNNEI. The V gene lost 4 bases and the J gene lost 5 bases, with 15 bases spanning the gap. CDR3 sequence reads: CASSGRLDSHEQYF. DNA of the CDR3: TGTGCCAGCAGTGGACGACTCGACAGTCACGAGCAGTACTTC.

This chain links TRBV6-1 with TRBJ2-2; possible D gene TRBD2, 6 bases. The CDR3 contains 16 residues. V was clipped by 5 bases and J by 0 bases, with 13 bases between them. Looked up from germline, CDR1 is MNHNS and CDR2 is SASEGT. DNA for the CDR3: TGTGCCAGCAGTCCCCGGGACTTCCCGAACACCGGGGAGCTGTTTTTT. Residues: CASSPRDFPNTGELFF.